Listed below are T cell receptor beta chains from one sample, sequenced in a study of blood T cell repertoires in COVID-19. TCRdb keeps only in-frame clones here, not all; method: immunoSEQ multiplex PCR. The data hold 200,000 or so clones, with 84% observed a single time. The sequenced sample consisted of peripheral blood. The receptors derive from a middle-aged man who had recovered from COVID-19. The CDR3 runs from the conserved cysteine through the conserved F or W. A D gene is named only where the DNA matches it firmly. Part of the rows lack a size; the others show once, few, many or a class for expanded clones.

CDR3: CASSSTRQSPSYNEQFF
DNA: TGTGCCAGCAGTTCCACGCGACAGAGCCCCTCTTACAATGAGCAGTTCTTC
D: -
J: TRBJ2-1
V: TRBV27
size: -

CDR3: CASSSRLAGDNEQFF
DNA: TGTGCCAGCAGTTCCCGACTAGCGGGGGACAATGAGCAGTTCTTC
D: TRBD2
J: TRBJ2-1
V: TRBV27
size: -

CDR3: CASSLVLAGGYEQYF
DNA: TGTGCCAGCAGCCTCGTCCTAGCGGGGGGGTACGAGCAGTACTTC
D: TRBD2
J: TRBJ2-7
V: TRBV11-3
size: -

CDR3: CASSLVGQGYEQYF
DNA: TGCGCCAGCAGCTTGGTGGGACAGGGGTACGAGCAGTACTTC
D: TRBD1
J: TRBJ2-7
V: TRBV5-1
size: -

CDR3: CASRRTSVFF
DNA: TGTGCCAGCAGAAGGACAAGTGTTTTCTTT
D: -
J: TRBJ1-1
V: TRBV6-5
size: -

CDR3: CASSLEQGPTEAFF
DNA: TGTGCCAGCAGCTTAGAACAGGGTCCCACTGAAGCTTTCTTT
D: -
J: TRBJ1-1
V: TRBV7-9
size: -

CDR3: CASSFRTSDNEQFF
DNA: TGTGCCAGCAGCTTCAGAACTAGTGACAATGAGCAGTTCTTC
D: -
J: TRBJ2-1
V: TRBV7-2
size: -

CDR3: CASAPRIGELFF
DNA: TGTGCTAGTGCCCCTAGGATCGGGGAGCTGTTTTTT
D: -
J: TRBJ2-2
V: TRBV12-5
size: -

CDR3: CASSQGGGTYEQYF
DNA: TGCGCCAGCAGCCAAGGTGGGGGCACCTACGAGCAGTACTTC
D: -
J: TRBJ2-7
V: TRBV4-3
size: -

CDR3: CASSLSRNEKLFF
DNA: TGTGCCAGCAGCTTAAGCAGGAATGAAAAACTGTTTTTT
D: -
J: TRBJ1-4
V: TRBV7-9
size: -

CDR3: CASSVAPAGGRTDTQYF
DNA: TGTGCCAGCAGCGTAGCTCCAGCGGGGGGTCGCACAGATACGCAGTATTTT
D: TRBD2
J: TRBJ2-3
V: TRBV9
size: -

CDR3: CASSVAFVGQLNNEQFF
DNA: TGTGCCAGCAGCGTAGCCTTCGTGGGACAGCTCAACAATGAGCAGTTCTTC
D: TRBD1
J: TRBJ2-1
V: TRBV9
size: -

CDR3: CASSWTSGETQYF
DNA: TGTGCCAGCAGCTGGACTAGCGGGGAGACCCAGTACTTC
D: TRBD2
J: TRBJ2-5
V: TRBV5-6
size: -

CDR3: CAITRNRDGYTF
DNA: TGTGCCATCACGAGGAACAGAGACGGCTACACCTTC
D: -
J: TRBJ1-2
V: TRBV7-9
size: -

CDR3: CASSRDRGGHEQYF
DNA: TGTGCCAGCAGCCGCGACAGGGGGGGTCACGAGCAGTACTTC
D: TRBD1
J: TRBJ2-7
V: TRBV5-8
size: -

CDR3: CASSETGRGEETQYF
DNA: TGTGCCAGCAGTGAGACCGGCAGAGGTGAAGAGACCCAGTACTTC
D: -
J: TRBJ2-5
V: TRBV2
size: -

CDR3: CASSVSNLPDTEAFF
DNA: TGTGCCAGCAGCGTATCCAACCTACCTGACACTGAAGCTTTCTTT
D: -
J: TRBJ1-1
V: TRBV9
size: -

CDR3: CASSSTGGMYEQYF
DNA: TGTGCCAGCAGTTCCACAGGGGGCATGTACGAGCAGTACTTC
D: TRBD1
J: TRBJ2-7
V: TRBV28
size: -

CDR3: CAWSVSGPFTDTQYF
DNA: TGTGCCTGGAGTGTTAGCGGACCCTTCACAGATACGCAGTATTTT
D: -
J: TRBJ2-3
V: TRBV30
size: -

CDR3: CASSYYTDSDTQYF
DNA: TGTGCCAGCAGTTACTACACGGACTCAGATACGCAGTATTTT
D: -
J: TRBJ2-3
V: TRBV6-5
size: -

CDR3: CASSFLGGYTF
DNA: TGTGCCAGCAGTTTTCTCGGGGGCTACACCTTC
D: -
J: TRBJ1-2
V: TRBV12-3/TRBV12-4
size: -

CDR3: CASSLATGGEDTQYF
DNA: TGCGCCAGCAGCTTGGCTACAGGGGGCGAAGATACGCAGTATTTT
D: TRBD1
J: TRBJ2-3
V: TRBV5-1
size: -

CDR3: CASSLAAVYEQYF
DNA: TGTGCCAGCAGCTTAGCGGCAGTCTACGAGCAGTACTTC
D: -
J: TRBJ2-7
V: TRBV7-2
size: -

CDR3: CASSLAGTVGEQYF
DNA: TGTGCCAGCAGCTTAGCTGGGACAGTGGGCGAGCAGTACTTC
D: TRBD1
J: TRBJ2-7
V: TRBV11-2
size: -

CDR3: CASSPTGVATDTQYF
DNA: TGTGCCAGCAGCCCGACGGGGGTCGCCACAGATACGCAGTATTTT
D: -
J: TRBJ2-3
V: TRBV7-2
size: -

CDR3: CASSLQGAGGPSYNEQFF
DNA: TGTGCCAGCAGCCTACAAGGAGCGGGGGGGCCTTCCTACAATGAGCAGTTCTTC
D: TRBD2
J: TRBJ2-1
V: TRBV11-3
size: -

CDR3: CASSYAYSNQPQHF
DNA: TGTGCCAGCAGTTACGCCTATAGCAATCAGCCCCAGCATTTT
D: -
J: TRBJ1-5
V: TRBV6-5
size: -

CDR3: CATRERLSGNTIYF
DNA: TGTGCCACCAGAGAAAGACTCTCTGGAAACACCATATATTTT
D: -
J: TRBJ1-3
V: TRBV24-1
size: -

CDR3: CASSGRGRGETQYF
DNA: TGTGCCAGCAGTGGCAGGGGGCGAGGAGAGACCCAGTACTTC
D: TRBD1
J: TRBJ2-5
V: TRBV2
size: -

CDR3: CASSLAGARNTGELFF
DNA: TGCGCCAGCAGCTTGGCCGGAGCGAGGAACACCGGGGAGCTGTTTTTT
D: -
J: TRBJ2-2
V: TRBV5-1
size: -

CDR3: CASSLSVAGGSYEQYF
DNA: TGTGCCAGCAGCCTTTCAGTGGCGGGGGGGTCCTACGAGCAGTACTTC
D: TRBD2
J: TRBJ2-7
V: TRBV7-2
size: -

CDR3: CASSLVGALGGDTQYF
DNA: TGTGCCAGCAGCTTAGTGGGGGCCTTGGGCGGAGATACGCAGTATTTT
D: -
J: TRBJ2-3
V: TRBV7-2
size: -

CDR3: CARTDRGCYGYTF
DNA: TGTGCCAGGACGGACAGGGGATGCTATGGCTACACCTTC
D: TRBD1
J: TRBJ1-2
V: TRBV19
size: few

CDR3: CATSQGKDRGLYEQYF
DNA: TGTGCCACCAGCCAAGGCAAGGACAGGGGGCTCTACGAGCAGTACTTC
D: TRBD1
J: TRBJ2-7
V: TRBV15
size: once

CDR3: CASSRTGGGSGEDTGELFF
DNA: TGTGCCAGCAGTCGGACAGGGGGTGGAAGCGGGGAAGACACCGGGGAGCTGTTTTTT
D: TRBD1
J: TRBJ2-2
V: TRBV6-4
size: -

CDR3: CASSTTVGWDRMGTEAFF
DNA: TGTGCCAGTAGTACCACCGTAGGATGGGACAGGATGGGGACTGAAGCTTTCTTT
D: TRBD1
J: TRBJ1-1
V: TRBV19
size: -

CDR3: CASSPTRGASSQPQHF
DNA: TGTGCCAGCAGCCCCACCCGGGGGGCCTCGAGTCAGCCCCAGCATTTT
D: -
J: TRBJ1-5
V: TRBV2
size: -